These T cell receptor beta chains were read from a single sample in a study of CXCR3-negative and CXCR3-positive naive CD8 T cells. TCRdb re-called the 5' RACE reads and catalogs CDR3 proteins one per entry, DNA excluded. The ten top clones account for about 0.78%, within a sample of around 60,000 distinct CDR3 sequences. The sample comprised naive CXCR3+ CD8+ T cells from blood. These receptors all come from a human donor in good health. Some clones in this sample may be carry-over from other donors' samples. Both conserved end residues are part of each CDR3.

CDR3 protein | J gene | V gene
CASSQGTGYYEQYF | TRBJ2-7 | TRBV7-9
CASALQRYNEQFF | TRBJ2-1 | TRBV6-4
CASSPGGRNYEQYF | TRBJ2-7 | TRBV14
CASRRTGAKYNEQFF | TRBJ2-1 | TRBV3-1
CASSPNAGGTQYF | TRBJ2-3 | TRBV11-2
CSALWTGAYGYTF | TRBJ1-2 | TRBV29-1
CASSLEGRFSVYQPQHF | TRBJ1-5 | TRBV7-2
CASSLMTGGYNEQFF | TRBJ2-1 | TRBV7-3
CASSTRETYEQYF | TRBJ2-7 | TRBV12-3/TRBV12-4
CSATMYEAIRVPDTQYF | TRBJ2-3 | TRBV20-1
CASSPSGTGENTDTQYF | TRBJ2-3 | TRBV19
CASSPGDIYEQYF | TRBJ2-7 | TRBV3-1
CSVAMGLAGNEQFF | TRBJ2-1 | TRBV29-1
CASSITTGNEQFF | TRBJ2-1 | TRBV19
CASSLTGVDEQYF | TRBJ2-7 | TRBV7-9
CASSTRAITRAFF | TRBJ1-1 | TRBV28
CASSTGGANGYTF | TRBJ1-2 | TRBV27
CASSYEGFRQPQHF | TRBJ1-5 | TRBV6-2/TRBV6-3
CASSWPGTDNYYNEQFF | TRBJ2-1 | TRBV7-9
CSVAGTGGYEQYF | TRBJ2-7 | TRBV29-1
CSVEVGKSYTGELFF | TRBJ2-2 | TRBV29-1